Sequencing of this T cell receptor (beta chain) was carried out in a study of T cell clones after liver transplantation. Study context: Pre-transplant mixed lymphocyte reactions yielded third-party-reactive TCRbeta sequences as comparators for graft-donor-reactive sequences. Without induction therapy, subjects received standard immunosuppression until 12-24 months post-transplant.

The CDR3 loop spans 13 amino acids. V was pared by 8 bases and J by 3 bases, with 10 bases between. In germline, CDR1 is MDHEN, CDR2 SYDVKM. Generated by immunoSEQ multiplex PCR, the TCRdb table keeps only in-frame clones and is missing some. The sample consists of around 110,000 clones, approximately 90% of them appearing once. This receptor was obtained from a human patient who received a liver transplant. Some T cells may possibly be graft donor cells. The specimen was CD4+ T cells from blood, collected 12 months after liver transplant. The chain recombines TRBV28 with TRBJ1-4; D is unclear. The CDR3 protein is CASGAGANEKLFF. CDR3 coding DNA: TGTGCCAGCGGCGCCGGGGCTAATGAAAAACTGTTTTTT.